The rows below give T cell receptor beta chains drawn from one sample of a study of blood T cell repertoires in COVID-19. Here immunoSEQ multiplex PCR was the method, and the copy in TCRdb shows in-frame clones only, minus some. Counted here are around 190,000 clones, 70% to 90% occurring once; the ten biggest clones make up about 9.3%. The specimen was PBMCs or T cells enriched from blood (not recorded which). The receptor source for this set is a middle-aged man who had recovered from COVID-19. The CDR3 runs from the conserved cysteine through the conserved F or W. The order of the fields is CDR3 protein, V gene.

CASSQDGGLSGGELFF,TRBV9
CASGGQVYEQYF,TRBV18
CASSVDGGNAYEQYF,TRBV9
CASSLVGGMRDEQYF,TRBV7-2
CASSVGLAGDSYEQYF,TRBV9
CASSSRTSGLYNEQFF,TRBV7-8
CASSSGLAGQETQYF,TRBV7-9
CASSLSRNSYEQYF,TRBV27
CASGLEGGRADTQYF,TRBV12-5
CASRDRWNTEAFF,TRBV19
CASAPDRGRYGYTF,TRBV19
CASSYLDRLDEQYF,TRBV6-5
CAITDYSGEQFF,TRBV10-3
CASTRTILNTGELFF,TRBV27
CASSADRAASYEQYF,TRBV5-6
CSVTENYGYTF,TRBV20-1
CASSIGQGVMNTEAFF,TRBV19
CASSMSQGALNYGYTF,TRBV19
CAWSVGYDSPLHF,TRBV30
CASSRNPGYSPLHF,TRBV27
CASSRGGPSYNEQFF,TRBV7-2
CASNGQSNEKLFF,TRBV10-2
CATSISGEEKLFF,TRBV15
CASSPATGQQQYF,TRBV28
CASTDTSGSTDTQYF,TRBV5-1
CASSEEGPGTSNWFNEQFF,TRBV10-1
CAWRDRDSYNEQFF,TRBV30
CASSLFLGGELPGELFF,TRBV7-6
CSVDPQGALLSYNEQFF,TRBV29-1
CASSPDRTYEQYF,TRBV18
CASSVRSGELFF,TRBV12-3/TRBV12-4
CASSAQRDEQFF,TRBV9
CASTGGEVGEQYF,TRBV2
CASSFSLGEAGYEQYF,TRBV5-1
CAISEAGRSTDTQYF,TRBV10-3
CAWSLRGQGTGGEQFF,TRBV30
CASSFSGGASTDTQYF,TRBV5-1
CASSSTGTGAEKLFF,TRBV9
CASSLRTGSNQPQHF,TRBV7-2
CASSILRDRLNQPQHF,TRBV19
CASNSGQGAAYGYTF,TRBV28
CASSPAGGSSSYEQYF,TRBV5-1
CASSGQGMNTEAFF,TRBV18
CASSDREGRATF,TRBV6-4